Each of the 26 T cell receptor beta chains below was sequenced from the same sample in a study of blood T cell repertoires in COVID-19. Method: immunoSEQ multiplex PCR; TCRdb's copy keeps in-frame clones and lacks some. Counted here are 300,000 to 400,000 clones, 87% occurring once; the ten biggest clones make up just under 6.5%. The source material was peripheral blood. The origin of the receptors is a woman in her fifties or sixties with COVID-19, enrolled during active disease.

This chain links TRBV3-1 (or the pseudogene TRBV3-2) with TRBJ2-5, with TRBD2 identical over 11 bases. The CDR3 sequence is 18 residues long. In germline, CDR1 is LGHDT, CDR2 YNNKEL (reference sequence). The ends lost 2 bases at V and 7 bases at J; junction bases unmatched: 15. CDR3 DNA: TGTGCCAGCAGCCAAAAGGTTTTGGGACTAGCGGTACCAGGGACCCAGTACTTC. Amino acid sequence: CASSQKVLGLAVPGTQYF.

V usage is TRBV7-2 and J usage is TRBJ2-5; D might be TRBD2 (5 bases). V was cut by 1 base and J by 1 base, with 13 bases left in between. The V gene's germline CDR1 is SGHTA and CDR2 FQGNSA. The CDR3 totals 16 residues. In DNA, the CDR3 is TGTGCCAGCAGCTTAGGAGGGCTAGTCGCCCAAGAGACCCAGTACTTC. This sequence encodes CASSLGGLVAQETQYF.

This chain uses TRBV5-1 with TRBJ1-2; the D gene is possibly TRBD1 (6 bases). This CDR3 has 14 amino acids. V lost 0 bases, J lost 3 bases, and 9 bases lay in between. From germline, CDR1 is SGHRS and CDR2 YFSETQ. This chain's CDR3 is CASSLDREYYGYTF. The CDR3 DNA is TGCGCCAGCAGCTTGGACAGGGAATACTATGGCTACACCTTC.

The V call is TRBV13, the J call TRBJ2-7; TRBD2 agrees at 9 bases. There are 12 residues in the CDR3. CDR1 is PRHDT and CDR2 is FYEKMQ in the germline V gene (reference sequence). Germline trimming cut 6 bases from V and 7 bases from J; bases unmatched to any gene: 4. The DNA of the CDR3 is TGTGCCAGCAGTAGCGGGAGAGTAGAGCAGTACTTC. It is translated as CASSSGRVEQYF.

The gene calls are TRBV11-2 and TRBJ2-1; no clear D gene. The ends were cut back, 6 bases at V and 9 bases at J, with 18 bases in the middle. The CDR3 is 14 amino acids. Germline V gene data show CDR1 as SGHAT and CDR2 as FQNNGV. This chain's CDR3 is CASRSRGRSGEQFF. The CDR3 DNA follows: TGTGCCAGCAGATCCCGAGGCCGATCGGGTGAGCAGTTCTTC.

This chain links TRBV7-9 with TRBJ2-3; weak D call: TRBD2 (6 bases). Germline V gene lookup returns CDR1 SEHNR and CDR2 FQNEAQ (reference sequence). The V and J ends lost 7 bases and 4 bases respectively, with 18 bases between them. This CDR3 has 15 amino acids. This chain's CDR3 is CASTRRGTGADTQYF. CDR3 DNA sequence: TGTGCCAGCACCAGGAGGGGAACGGGTGCAGATACGCAGTATTTT. Combining the CDR3 with reference TRBV7-9 and TRBJ2-3 gives the whole variable domain DTGVSQNPRHKITKRGQNVTFRCDPISEHNRLYWYRQTLGQGPEFLTYFQNEAQLEKSRLLSDRFSAERPKGSFSTLEIQRTEQGDSAMYLCASTRRGTGADTQYFGPGTRLTVL.

V usage is TRBV24-1 and J usage is TRBJ2-5; 7 positions match TRBD1. The CDR3 extends over 15 amino acids. V gave up 5 bases and J gave up 3 bases; unmatched junction bases: 8. The V gene's germline CDR1 is KGHDR and CDR2 SFDVKD. The CDR3 is CATSGQGTFKETQYF. CDR3 in DNA: TGTGCCACCAGTGGACAGGGTACGTTCAAAGAGACCCAGTACTTC.

The chain employs TRBV2 and TRBJ2-1; 8 bases are a match to TRBD1. The CDR3 is 16 residues long. The J segment lost 7 bases and the V segment lost 3 bases, leaving 11 bases of the junction unmatched. Germline CDR1 reads SNHLY; CDR2 reads FYNNEI. The CDR3 DNA follows: TGTGCCAGCAGTGAGGTAGAGGGACAGGTAGAGAATGAGCAGTTCTTC. Protein product: CASSEVEGQVENEQFF.

For this clone: Other DNA sequences in this specimen translate into the identical CDR3. This chain uses TRBV7-2 with TRBJ2-7; tentative D call: TRBD2 (5 bases). Germline CDR1 is SGHTA and CDR2 is FQGNSA. The V end was cut by 5 bases, the J end by 4 bases, with 12 bases between. This CDR3 is 13 amino acids long. CDR3 nucleotides: TGTGCCAGCAGCCCGACCGGGGTTTACGAGCAGTACTTC. Translation gives CASSPTGVYEQYF. Full variable domain (missing parts from reference TRBV7-2 and TRBJ2-7): GAGVSQSPSNKVTEKGKDVELRCDPISGHTALYWYRQSLGQGLEFLIYFQGNSAPDKSGLPSDRFSAERTGGSVSTLTIQRTQQEDSAVYLCASSPTGVYEQYFGPGTRLTVT.

Only one count was recorded for this clone. This chain uses TRBV7-9 with TRBJ1-1; 10 bases align to TRBD1. The ends lost 4 bases at V and 1 base at J; junction bases unmatched: 9. CDR3 length: 17 residues. The germline CDR1 and CDR2 sequences are SEHNR and FQNEAQ (reference sequence). The CDR3 DNA follows: TGTGCCAGCAGCTACCGGACAGGGGGATCAGGGAACACTGAAGCTTTCTTT. Encoded protein: CASSYRTGGSGNTEAFF.

J is TRBJ2-1 and V is TRBV5-4, with 7 bases that match TRBD2. Trimming cost V 4 bases and J 4 bases; bases outside gene matches: 8. CDR3 length: 15 residues. Germline lookup yields CDR1 SGHNT and CDR2 YYREEE (reference sequence). This CDR3 reads CASSVPSGPYNEQFF. CDR3 nucleotides: TGTGCCAGCAGCGTACCTAGCGGCCCATACAATGAGCAGTTCTTC.

The chain employs TRBV5-1 and TRBJ2-3; possible D gene TRBD1, 6 bases. The CDR3 sequence is 18 residues long. Germline-derived CDR1 and CDR2 are SGHRS and YFSETQ. Trimming pared 0 bases from V and 4 bases from J, leaving 21 bases between. DNA for the CDR3: TGCGCCAGCAGCTTGGACAGACGAGGCAGGGGCCACGCAGATACGCAGTATTTT. It is translated as CASSLDRRGRGHADTQYF.

The chain joins TRBV7-3 to TRBJ1-1; 7 nucleotides line up with TRBD1. V lost 2 bases to trimming and J lost 5 bases; unmatched junction nucleotides: 2. The CDR3 sequence is 13 residues long. The V gene's germline CDR1 is SGHTA and CDR2 FQGTGA. The CDR3, as DNA: TGTGCCAGCAGCTTACAGGGGGAGACTGAAGCTTTCTTT. Translation gives CASSLQGETEAFF.

The gene calls are TRBV6-6 and TRBJ2-1; possibly TRBD2 for D (6 bases). Germline V gene sequence: CDR1 MNHNY, CDR2 SVGAGI (reference sequence). CDR3 size: 16 residues. Trimming pared 0 bases from V and 6 bases from J, leaving 15 bases between. In DNA form, the CDR3 reads TGTGCCAGCAGTTACTCGAACCCCGGGAGACCCAATGAGCAGTTCTTC. It codes for CASSYSNPGRPNEQFF.

V gene TRBV29-1 combines with J gene TRBJ1-1; 7 bases agree with TRBD1. This CDR3 is 15 amino acids long. Germline values: CDR1 SQVTM, CDR2 ANQGSEA. V gave up 2 bases and J gave up 0 bases; unmatched junction bases: 6. CDR3 amino acids: CSVEIGGQMNTEAFF. The CDR3 DNA follows: TGCAGCGTTGAAATTGGGGGACAGATGAACACTGAAGCTTTCTTT. The full variable domain, its missing parts supplied by reference TRBV29-1 and TRBJ1-1, is SAVISQKPSRDICQRGTSLTIQCQVDSQVTMMFWYRQQPGQSLTLIATANQGSEATYESGFVIDKFPISRPNLTFSTLTVSNMSPEDSSIYLCSVEIGGQMNTEAFFGQGTRLTVV.

The chain couples TRBV7-9 to TRBJ1-1, with 8 bases aligning to TRBD1. V was clipped by 4 bases and J by 3 bases; unmatched bases: 13. Germline CDR1 SEHNR, CDR2 FQNEAQ (reference sequence). This CDR3 is built from 17 residues. CDR3 DNA sequence: TGTGCCAGCAGCTCGCGTCGGGGCAGGGGGCGTCACACTGAAGCTTTCTTT. Residues: CASSSRRGRGRHTEAFF. The variable domain in full, completed from reference TRBV7-9 and TRBJ1-1, reads DTGVSQNPRHKITKRGQNVTFRCDPISEHNRLYWYRQTLGQGPEFLTYFQNEAQLEKSRLLSDRFSAERPKGSFSTLEIQRTEQGDSAMYLCASSSRRGRGRHTEAFFGQGTRLTVV.

This rearrangement joins TRBV5-4 to TRBJ2-7; D may be TRBD1 (6 bases). Trimming took off 2 bases at V and 6 bases at J, with 15 bases between the two ends. The germline gives CDR1 SGHNT, CDR2 YYREEE (reference sequence). The CDR3 consists of 14 residues. CDR3 DNA: TGTGCCAGCAGCTTCCCTGGGGGCGTGGGCGAGCAGTACTTC. As protein: CASSFPGGVGEQYF.

The chain joins TRBV6-5 to TRBJ2-7; 11 bases agree with TRBD2. The V gene end was trimmed by 6 bases and the J gene end by 4 bases; junction bases not matched to a gene: 8. Germline V gene sequence: CDR1 MNHEY, CDR2 SVGAGI. CDR3 size: 15 residues. CDR3 region: CASRLAGGPSYEQYF. In DNA, the CDR3 is TGTGCCAGCAGGTTAGCGGGAGGGCCCTCTTACGAGCAGTACTTC.

V usage is TRBV27 and J usage is TRBJ2-7; maybe TRBD2 (5 bases). CDR3 length equals 15 residues. From germline, CDR1 is MNHEY and CDR2 SMNVEV (reference sequence). V lost 5 bases and J 7 bases, leaving 21 bases between the germline ends. CDR3 DNA sequence: TGTGCCAGCAGTAGCCGCCGGACTCGGCTTGAAGAGCAGTACTTC. Residues: CASSSRRTRLEEQYF.

The chain couples TRBV19 to TRBJ1-1; 7 bases match TRBD1. The CDR3 has 14 amino acids. V lost 8 bases to trimming and J lost 1 base; unmatched junction nucleotides: 7. Germline V gene lookup returns CDR1 LNHDA and CDR2 SQIVND (reference sequence). The CDR3 nucleotides are TGTGCCAGTGCCCAACAGGGGCGGAACACTGAAGCTTTCTTT. It is translated as CASAQQGRNTEAFF.

This rearrangement joins TRBV2 to TRBJ2-2; D might be TRBD1 (6 bases). The CDR3 consists of 15 residues. V was shortened by 6 bases and J by 1 base, with 12 bases between the two germline ends. Germline loops: CDR1 SNHLY, CDR2 FYNNEI. Written as DNA, the CDR3 is TGTGCCAGCAGCTCGGGACACGGGAACACCGGGGAGCTGTTTTTT. It is translated as CASSSGHGNTGELFF. Using reference TRBV2 and TRBJ2-2 for the parts outside the CDR3, the full variable domain is EPEVTQTPSHQVTQMGQEVILRCVPISNHLYFYWYRQILGQKVEFLVSFYNNEISEKSEIFDDQFSVERPDGSNFTLKIRSTKLEDSAMYFCASSSGHGNTGELFFGEGSRLTVL.

The J gene is TRBJ2-2, the V gene TRBV10-2; 15 bases map to TRBD2. The CDR3 runs 16 residues. V lost 7 bases to trimming and J lost 4 bases; unmatched junction nucleotides: 4. Germline CDR1 and CDR2: WSHSY and SAAADI. CDR3 nucleotide sequence: TGCGCCAGCATAAGGACTAGCGGGAGGGGCACCGGGGAGCTGTTTTTT. Amino acid sequence: CASIRTSGRGTGELFF.

V gene TRBV11-3 combines with J gene TRBJ2-1, with 11 bases fitting TRBD2. Germline V CDR1 and CDR2: SGHNT, YENEEA. The V segment lost 7 bases and the J segment 8 bases; nucleotides outside the gene matches: 16. The CDR3 loop spans 17 amino acids. This chain's CDR3 is CASTPGTSGGPGDEQFF. Here the CDR3 DNA reads TGTGCCAGCACCCCTGGGACTAGCGGAGGGCCTGGTGATGAGCAGTTCTTC.

J is TRBJ2-3 and V is TRBV11-3; 8 positions match TRBD1. The germline gives CDR1 SGHNT, CDR2 YENEEA. The CDR3 is 16 amino acids. J was trimmed by 4 bases and V by 5 bases; bases with no gene match: 11. In DNA form, the CDR3 reads TGTGCCAGCAGCCCGCGCGGGCAGGGGGCCCCAGATACGCAGTATTTT. This translates into CASSPRGQGAPDTQYF.

This clone turned up a few times. J is TRBJ1-5 and V is TRBV19, with a possible D match to TRBD1 (6 bases). V was pared by 0 bases and J by 0 bases, with 12 bases between. The CDR3 runs to 17 residues. CDR1 and CDR2 (germline): LNHDA, SQIVND (reference sequence). The CDR3 DNA follows: TGTGCCAGTAGTATAGACACTCAGACAGGTAGCAATCAGCCCCAGCATTTT. This codes for CASSIDTQTGSNQPQHF.

This rearrangement joins TRBV18 to TRBJ2-2; D gene ambiguous. Germline V gene sequence: CDR1 KGHSH, CDR2 LQKENI. V shed 8 bases and J shed 4 bases, with 14 bases lying between them. This CDR3 is built from 14 residues. The CDR3 DNA is TGTGCCAGCCTACCTCCAGGTTCCACCGGGGAGCTGTTTTTT. It specifies CASLPPGSTGELFF.